This entry concerns a single T cell receptor beta chain. These data are taken from a study of blood T cell repertoires in COVID-19. Study-wide context: Samples representing acute and convalescent COVID-19 were sourced from the United States, Italy and Spain. T cells, B-cell-depleted T cells, or PBMCs supplied cDNA or gDNA.

The assay was immunoSEQ multiplex PCR, and TCRdb's table has in-frame clones only and misses some. The profile shows around 100,000 clones, roughly 80% of them singletons. The clonotype comes from a man between 50 and 59 years old with acute or convalescent COVID-19. Source material: peripheral blood.

This chain's CDR3 is CASSQRGQGGTEAFF. The CDR3 DNA sequence: TGTGCCAGCAGCCAAAGGGGGCAGGGCGGCACTGAAGCTTTCTTT. The V gene is TRBV9, the J gene TRBJ1-1, with 7 positions matching TRBD1. This CDR3 has 15 residues. After removal of 4 bases from V and 4 bases from J, the junction contained 10 bases not matched to a gene. From germline, CDR1 is SGDLS and CDR2 YYNGEE.